The source of this T cell receptor (beta chain) is a study of blood T cell repertoires in COVID-19. Across the whole study: Spain, Italy and the United States supplied samples that represented acute and convalescent COVID-19. PBMCs, B-cell-depleted T cells, or T cells were the source of the cDNA or gDNA that made up the material.

How the authors handled the data: For nucleated cells, counts were estimated from reference gene primer amplification. The data were produced by immunoSEQ multiplex PCR, yet TCRdb's version contains in-frame clones alone and is incomplete. V and J calls and clone size are given by that table; D and trimming were obtained from the DNA. The table shows about 26,000 clones, with about 90% occurring only once. The CDR3 extends over 14 amino acids. CDR1 and CDR2 (germline): KGHDR, SFDVKD. The ends were cut back, 4 bases at V and 0 bases at J, with 9 bases in the middle. This TCR was recovered from a human donor in a cohort sampled during active COVID-19. The chain uses TRBV24-1 and TRBJ2-7, with D maybe TRBD2 (5 bases). Input material: peripheral blood. For the CDR3, the DNA is TGTGCCACCAGTGAGGGTGGGAGCTCCTACGAGCAGTACTTC. It codes for CATSEGGSSYEQYF.